This T cell receptor beta chain was captured by sequencing in a study of PD-L1 blockade in urothelial cancer. Time point here: peripheral blood 6 weeks after treatment start. Some clones are missing from TCRdb's copy, which holds only in-frame ones; the method was immunoSEQ multiplex PCR. The sample lists tens of thousands of clones, about 79% occurring once. The CDR3 has 21 residues. This TCR came from a man aged 70-80 years with urothelial cancer. The rearrangement joins TRBV21-1 to TRBJ2-7; TRBD2 is the table's D call, not checked against the DNA. TRBV21-1 is a listed pseudogene. The sample was PBMCs, taken around atezolizumab (anti-PD-L1) treatment. CDR3 sequence: CASSTKCRPGLAGDLVYEQYF. CDR3 sequence (DNA): TGTGCCAGCAGCACAAAGTGCCGCCCGGGACTAGCGGGAGACCTTGTCTACGAGCAGTACTTC.